The next 7 T cell receptor beta chains were all read from a single sample in a study of CD8+CD57+ T cells in acquired aplastic anemia. It was genomic DNA that served as the template for profiling TCR beta VDJ and CDR3. TCRdb used MiXCR to reprocess the reads, holding one entry per CDR3 protein. The data contain about 180,000 distinct CDR3 sequences, about 47% of them singletons. Sequencing was carried out using sorted CD4+, CD8+, or CD8+CD57+ T cells (not recorded which) from PBMCs. These receptors were collected from a human donor in good health.

This clonotype was picked up a small number of times. This chain joins TRBV18 and TRBJ2-5; 10 positions agree with TRBD2. The V segment lost 2 bases and the J segment 2 bases; nucleotides outside the gene matches: 5. The germline V gene has CDR1 KGHSH and CDR2 LQKENI. This CDR3 comprises 16 residues. The CDR3 here is CASSPLAGGGQETQYF. The CDR3 DNA is TGTGCCAGCTCACCATTAGCGGGAGGAGGTCAAGAGACCCAGTACTTC. The variable domain in full, with the rest retrieved from reference TRBV18 and TRBJ2-5, is NAGVMQNPRHLVRRRGQEARLRCSPMKGHSHVYWYRQLPEEGLKFMVYLQKENIIDESGMPKERFSAEFPKEGPSILRIQQVVRGDSAAYFCASSPLAGGGQETQYFGPGTRLLVL.

This clonotype was detected ten times or more. The chain uses TRBV13 and TRBJ2-3; 7 bases are a match to TRBD1. J was trimmed by 2 bases and V by 5 bases; bases with no gene match: 4. The length of the CDR3 is 14 residues. Germline CDR1 PRHDT, CDR2 FYEKMQ (reference sequence). Here the CDR3 DNA reads TGTGCCAGCAGCCCGCAGGGGGTCACAGATACGCAGTATTTT. Protein sequence: CASSPQGVTDTQYF.

This clonotype was counted ten times or more. Written as DNA, the CDR3 is TGTGCCAGCAAGCGGGAGGAGGCTAGCACAGATACGCAGTATTTT. Protein product: CASKREEASTDTQYF. This chain connects TRBV12-3 or TRBV12-4 to TRBJ2-3; 9 bases agree with TRBD2. J was trimmed by 0 bases and V by 7 bases; bases with no gene match: 5. This CDR3 has 15 residues.

A word on this clonotype: This may arise from a read error, as a much more abundant clone is one base away. Because the CDR3 is missing its conserved closing phenylalanine or tryptophan, this is likely a read error. The V and J genes are TRBV6-1 and TRBJ2-3; D uncertain. CDR1 and CDR2 (germline): MNHNS, SASEGT. V shed 1 base and J shed 4 bases, with 9 bases lying between them. CDR3 size: 14 residues. Here the CDR3 DNA reads TGTGCCAGCAGTGAAGTGCTAGGGCCAGATACGCAGTATCTT. Encoded protein: CASSEVLGPDTQYL.

This clonotype has just one count. The chain uses TRBV4-2 and TRBJ1-1; the D is unclear. V was cut by 4 bases and J by 1 base, with 16 bases left in between. The CDR3 covers 16 residues. Per germline, CDR1 LGHNA and CDR2 YNFKEQ. CDR3 in DNA: TGTGCCAGCAGCCGAACCACGTTTGAGGGGAACACTGAAGCTTTCTTT. Residues: CASSRTTFEGNTEAFF.

The chain employs TRBV5-1 and TRBJ1-1; D gene ambiguous. Germline V CDR1 and CDR2: SGHRS, YFSETQ. The CDR3 runs to 13 residues. The V and J ends lost 3 bases and 1 base respectively, with 7 bases between them. In DNA form, the CDR3 reads TGCGCCAGCAGCTGGGAAACGAACACTGAAGCTTTCTTT. It encodes CASSWETNTEAFF.

V gene TRBV29-1 combines with J gene TRBJ1-1, with D perhaps TRBD1 (6 bases). The CDR3 is 11 amino acids. Germline CDR1 reads SQVTM; CDR2 reads ANQGSEA. Trimming removed 3 bases from V and 7 bases from J, with 9 bases in between. The CDR3 protein is CSVDQGFEAFF. The CDR3 nucleotides are TGCAGCGTTGACCAGGGGTTTGAAGCTTTCTTT.